These T cell receptor beta chains were read from a single sample in a study of blood T cell repertoires in COVID-19. Clones were read by immunoSEQ multiplex PCR, and TCRdb kept only the in-frame ones, dropping some. The sample consists of roughly 220,000 clones, 86% of them appearing once. Material: peripheral blood. The receptor source for this set is a man aged 30-40 years who had recovered from COVID-19. Both conserved end residues are part of each CDR3. Each record gives: D gene, clone size, J gene, V gene, CDR3 length, CDR3 DNA, CDR3 protein. The D gene is left open where the match is weak. Clone size is stated in some rows and not others, as once, few, many or a class when expanded.

d_call: .
clone_size: .
j_call: TRBJ2-1
v_call: TRBV5-8
cdr3_length: 12
cdr3_nt: TGTGCCAGCAGCTTTCCAGGGAACGAGCAGTTCTTC
cdr3_aa: CASSFPGNEQFF

d_call: TRBD2
clone_size: .
j_call: TRBJ2-7
v_call: TRBV3-1/TRBV3-2
cdr3_length: 15
cdr3_nt: TGTGCCAGCAGCCACCCCCGGGGGGGGGCGAACGAGCAGTACTTC
cdr3_aa: CASSHPRGGANEQYF

d_call: TRBD2
clone_size: .
j_call: TRBJ2-2
v_call: TRBV3-1/TRBV3-2
cdr3_length: 14
cdr3_nt: TGTGCCAGCAGCCAGGGCGGGGGAGCCGGGGAGCTGTTTTTT
cdr3_aa: CASSQGGGAGELFF

d_call: .
clone_size: .
j_call: TRBJ1-6
v_call: TRBV2
cdr3_length: 16
cdr3_nt: TGTGCCAGCAGTGGGAACTCCGGAGGGAGTAATTCACCCCTCCACTTT
cdr3_aa: CASSGNSGGSNSPLHF

d_call: .
clone_size: .
j_call: TRBJ2-3
v_call: TRBV3-1/TRBV3-2
cdr3_length: 13
cdr3_nt: TGTGCCAGCAGCCAAGAAATGCGAGGTACGCAGTATTTT
cdr3_aa: CASSQEMRGTQYF

d_call: TRBD2
clone_size: .
j_call: TRBJ2-5
v_call: TRBV5-1
cdr3_length: 13
cdr3_nt: TGCGCCAGCAGAGACGAGCGGGGATCGACCCAGTACTTC
cdr3_aa: CASRDERGSTQYF

d_call: .
clone_size: .
j_call: TRBJ2-5
v_call: TRBV19
cdr3_length: 13
cdr3_nt: TGTGCCAGTAGTATAGACAGGGGCGAGACCCAGTACTTC
cdr3_aa: CASSIDRGETQYF

d_call: .
clone_size: .
j_call: TRBJ2-5
v_call: TRBV5-1
cdr3_length: 13
cdr3_nt: TGCGCCAGCTCCGGGGAGGTCAGGGAGACCCAGTACTTC
cdr3_aa: CASSGEVRETQYF

d_call: .
clone_size: .
j_call: TRBJ1-2
v_call: TRBV19
cdr3_length: 17
cdr3_nt: TGTGCCAGCGTTATTGACGGGAGGACCGAAGCTAACTATGGCTACACCTTC
cdr3_aa: CASVIDGRTEANYGYTF

d_call: .
clone_size: .
j_call: TRBJ1-1
v_call: TRBV5-1
cdr3_length: 15
cdr3_nt: TGCGCCAGCAGCTTTGACTTGGGTTTGAACACTGAAGCTTTCTTT
cdr3_aa: CASSFDLGLNTEAFF

d_call: TRBD1
clone_size: .
j_call: TRBJ1-6
v_call: TRBV3-1/TRBV3-2
cdr3_length: 15
cdr3_nt: TGTGCCAGCAGCCCCGCGGGACAGGGAGGATCACCCCTCCACTTT
cdr3_aa: CASSPAGQGGSPLHF

d_call: TRBD1
clone_size: .
j_call: TRBJ2-7
v_call: TRBV28
cdr3_length: 15
cdr3_nt: TGTGCCAGCAGTTTACGGACAGGGGTACCGTACGAGCAGTACTTC
cdr3_aa: CASSLRTGVPYEQYF

d_call: TRBD1
clone_size: .
j_call: TRBJ1-5
v_call: TRBV18
cdr3_length: 16
cdr3_nt: TGTGCCAGCTCCCCGGGACAGGGGACCCTTTATCAGCCCCAGCATTTT
cdr3_aa: CASSPGQGTLYQPQHF

d_call: .
clone_size: .
j_call: TRBJ2-5
v_call: TRBV3-1/TRBV3-2
cdr3_length: 14
cdr3_nt: TGTGCCAGCAGCCACAAGGGGGTTCAAGAGACCCAGTACTTC
cdr3_aa: CASSHKGVQETQYF

d_call: TRBD1
clone_size: few
j_call: TRBJ2-4
v_call: TRBV5-3
cdr3_length: 19
cdr3_nt: TGTGCCAGAAGCCAACTAGGACAGGGGGGGATGCTAGCCAAAAACATTCAGTACTTC
cdr3_aa: CARSQLGQGGMLAKNIQYF

d_call: TRBD2
clone_size: .
j_call: TRBJ2-1
v_call: TRBV5-6
cdr3_length: 17
cdr3_nt: TGTGCCAGCAGCTTTCCCTCTCGCGGGGGGGTCCCCAATGAGCAGTTCTTC
cdr3_aa: CASSFPSRGGVPNEQFF

d_call: .
clone_size: .
j_call: TRBJ1-6
v_call: TRBV5-5
cdr3_length: 17
cdr3_nt: TGTGCCAGCAGCTTGGACAGGGTTGGGAGAGGGAATTCACCCCTCCACTTT
cdr3_aa: CASSLDRVGRGNSPLHF

d_call: .
clone_size: .
j_call: TRBJ1-2
v_call: TRBV25-1
cdr3_length: 14
cdr3_nt: TGTGCCAGCGAACCTTCACAGTCCCTATCACCCTACACCTTC
cdr3_aa: CASEPSQSLSPYTF

d_call: .
clone_size: few
j_call: TRBJ1-5
v_call: TRBV28
cdr3_length: 14
cdr3_nt: TGTGCCAGCAGCCAAGGGGGTTCGAATCAGCCCCAGCATTTT
cdr3_aa: CASSQGGSNQPQHF

d_call: .
clone_size: .
j_call: TRBJ1-2
v_call: TRBV3-1/TRBV3-2
cdr3_length: 14
cdr3_nt: TGTGCCAGCAGCCAAGGGGAGGGGCGCTATGGCTACACCTTC
cdr3_aa: CASSQGEGRYGYTF

d_call: .
clone_size: once
j_call: TRBJ1-5
v_call: TRBV18
cdr3_length: 16
cdr3_nt: TGTGCCAGCTCACCAGGTACAGGGAACGGGAATCAGCCCCAGCATTTT
cdr3_aa: CASSPGTGNGNQPQHF

d_call: TRBD1
clone_size: .
j_call: TRBJ2-7
v_call: TRBV19
cdr3_length: 13
cdr3_nt: TGTGCCAGTAAGCCAGGGGGCGTCTACGAGCAGTACTTC
cdr3_aa: CASKPGGVYEQYF

d_call: .
clone_size: .
j_call: TRBJ1-1
v_call: TRBV9
cdr3_length: 11
cdr3_nt: TGTGCCAGCAGCCCCGGCACTGAAGCTTTCTTT
cdr3_aa: CASSPGTEAFF

d_call: TRBD1
clone_size: .
j_call: TRBJ2-7
v_call: TRBV5-6
cdr3_length: 16
cdr3_nt: TGTGCCAGCAGCTTGGCCGAGGGGGCGCGGGTAGCCGAGCAGTACTTC
cdr3_aa: CASSLAEGARVAEQYF

d_call: TRBD2
clone_size: .
j_call: TRBJ2-3
v_call: TRBV9
cdr3_length: 18
cdr3_nt: TGTGCCAGCAGCGTAGGGGTAGCGGGGGGGCCGGTTGAGGATACGCAGTATTTT
cdr3_aa: CASSVGVAGGPVEDTQYF

d_call: .
clone_size: .
j_call: TRBJ1-2
v_call: TRBV29-1
cdr3_length: 15
cdr3_nt: TGCAGCGTGCCCCGGAGGCTCCGGTCCCTTTATGGCTACACCTTC
cdr3_aa: CSVPRRLRSLYGYTF